The T cell receptor beta chain under discussion was sequenced for a study of T cells in Graves' hyperthyroidism and ophthalmopathy. Germline CDR1 is SNHLY and CDR2 is FYNNEI. The CDR3 sequence is 14 residues long. The V and J ends lost 2 bases and 4 bases respectively, with 6 bases between them. Template material for amplifying TCR beta CDR3 regions consisted of RNA transcripts. The study used the HTBI primer set for a first-round RT-PCR of the TCR CDR3. TCRdb re-called the multiplex PCR reads through MiXCR, storing one row per CDR3 protein. This table holds more than 600,000 distinct CDR3 sequences, roughly 17% found once. Recently diagnosed hyperthyroidism of less than 2 months' duration affected patients aged 18 to 65. Clinical symptoms, serum thyroxine and TRAb, thyroid ultrasound and orbital computed tomography together formed the diagnostic basis. The authors took PBMCs from about 9.5 ml fresh peripheral blood.

Material for sequencing was blood. The chain links TRBV2 to TRBJ1-6; tentative D call: TRBD1 (5 bases). This sequence was found in a man younger than 35 with Graves' hyperthyroidism. CDR3 DNA sequence: TGTGCCAGCAGTGAACAGGGTTATAATTCACCCCTCCACTTT. It translates to CASSEQGYNSPLHF.